A selection of T cell receptor beta chains follows, all from one sample in a study of blood T cell repertoires in COVID-19. Some clones are missing from TCRdb's copy, which holds only in-frame ones; the method was immunoSEQ multiplex PCR. The sample includes around 150,000 clones, about 80% seen only once; the top ten take 7% to 9%. The sequenced sample was peripheral blood. The source of these receptors is a man between 60 and 75 years old with acute or convalescent COVID-19. Both conserved end residues are part of each CDR3. D genes are given only for firm matches. The size field is filled for only some rows; it gives once, few, many or a size class.

V	D	length	size	J	DNA	CDR3
TRBV5-1	-	15	-	TRBJ2-7	TGCGCCAGCAGCTTAAGTGCACAGTTCTCCTACGAGCAGTACTTC	CASSLSAQFSYEQYF
TRBV28	-	14	-	TRBJ2-2	TGTGCCAGCAGTTTCGGGGGGAACACCGGGGAGCTGTTTTTT	CASSFGGNTGELFF
TRBV9	TRBD1	17	-	TRBJ1-4	TGTGCCAGCAGCGTTGAGATAGGGGGCGGTGGTAATGAAAAACTGTTTTTT	CASSVEIGGGGNEKLFF
TRBV7-2	-	16	-	TRBJ2-2	TGTGCCAGCAGCTTAGGTTTCGGGACGAACACCGGGGAGCTGTTTTTT	CASSLGFGTNTGELFF
TRBV7-9	TRBD1	12	few	TRBJ1-1	TGTGCCAGCAGCGACTGGACAGGTGAAGCTTTCTTT	CASSDWTGEAFF
TRBV7-9	TRBD1	14	-	TRBJ1-2	TGTGCCAGCAGCCCCGGACAGGGAGGCTATGGCTACACCTTC	CASSPGQGGYGYTF
TRBV6-6	-	13	few	TRBJ1-2	TGTGCCAGCAGTGACGACAGTACCTATGGCTACACCTTC	CASSDDSTYGYTF
TRBV2	-	17	-	TRBJ1-4	TGTGCCAGCAGTGAAGATGGGGCGCTGGGAACTAATGAAAAACTGTTTTTT	CASSEDGALGTNEKLFF
TRBV29-1	TRBD1	14	once	TRBJ2-2	TGCAGCGGCAAGAGACAGGGGGGCGCCGGGGAGCTGTTTTTT	CSGKRQGGAGELFF
TRBV29-1	-	13	-	TRBJ2-7	TGCAGCGGTCGGGACGGGAGCTCCTACGAGCAGTACTTC	CSGRDGSSYEQYF
TRBV7-9	-	15	-	TRBJ2-2	TGTGCCAGCAGCTTAAAAGGAGGGAACACCGGGGAGCTGTTTTTT	CASSLKGGNTGELFF
TRBV5-6	TRBD1	13	-	TRBJ1-5	TGTGCCAGCAGCTTCGGGACAGGAGGGCCCCAGCATTTT	CASSFGTGGPQHF
TRBV24-1	TRBD1	15	-	TRBJ2-1	TGTGCCACCAGCCCCCAAGGCGGCAGGGGGAATGAGCAGTTCTTC	CATSPQGGRGNEQFF
TRBV11-2	TRBD2	15	-	TRBJ2-1	TGTGCCAGCAGAATGCCGGGACTAGCGAGCAATGAGCAGTTCTTC	CASRMPGLASNEQFF
TRBV18	-	13	-	TRBJ1-1	TGTGCCAGCTCACCGAGGGGGGGGACTGAAGCTTTCTTT	CASSPRGGTEAFF
TRBV24-1	TRBD1	14	-	TRBJ1-5	TGTGCCACCAGTGATTTGCAGGGGGCGCAGCCCCAGCATTTT	CATSDLQGAQPQHF
TRBV5-1	TRBD1	14	-	TRBJ2-5	TGCGCCAGCAGCCGCGGACAGGGCCAAGAGACCCAGTACTTC	CASSRGQGQETQYF
TRBV14	-	14	-	TRBJ2-1	TGTGCCAGCAGCCAAAGCCGGTTCTGGAATGAGCAGTTCTTC	CASSQSRFWNEQFF
TRBV9	TRBD1	16	-	TRBJ2-2	TGTGCCAGCAGCCCGATAGGGACAGGGCCCACCGGGGAGCTGTTTTTT	CASSPIGTGPTGELFF
TRBV18	-	18	-	TRBJ2-1	TGTGCCAGCTCACCACCCGGGGCTAGCGACCCTTTTTACAATGAGCAGTTCTTC	CASSPPGASDPFYNEQFF
TRBV4-1	-	14	once	TRBJ2-7	TGCGCCAGCAGCCAAGAAAGTAGACAGACCGAGCAGTACTTC	CASSQESRQTEQYF
TRBV5-4	-	14	-	TRBJ1-2	TGTGCCAGCAGCTTGGAAGAACTGAACTATGGCTACACCTTC	CASSLEELNYGYTF
TRBV18	-	14	-	TRBJ2-5	TGTGCCAGCTCACCAGAGGCAGGGCAAGAGACCCAGTACTTC	CASSPEAGQETQYF
TRBV6-4	-	13	-	TRBJ2-3	TGTGCCAGCAGTGACTCGAGGGCAGATACGCAGTATTTT	CASSDSRADTQYF
TRBV21-1	-	21	-	TRBJ2-7	TGTGCCAGCAGCACTTCCAACGAGACAGGGACCGACCAATTCATTTACTACGAGCAGTACTTC	CASSTSNETGTDQFIYYEQYF
TRBV18	TRBD1	14	-	TRBJ1-1	TGTGCCAGCTCACGGACAGGGGAGAAGGGTGAAGCTTTCTTT	CASSRTGEKGEAFF
TRBV27	-	19	-	TRBJ1-5	TGTGCCAGCAGTTTAACTCGGACACTGGAGGGTTATGGCAATCAGCCCCAGCATTTT	CASSLTRTLEGYGNQPQHF
TRBV30	-	15	-	TRBJ1-5	TGTGCCTGGAGTGCTGGACACGCGAGCAATCAGCCCCAGCATTTT	CAWSAGHASNQPQHF
TRBV29-1	TRBD1	15	-	TRBJ2-7	TGCAGCGTTGAAGGGGGCGGACAGGGGGGTTACGAGCAGTACTTC	CSVEGGGQGGYEQYF
TRBV6-1	-	12	-	TRBJ2-3	TGTGCCAGCAGACTACAGGGAGATACGCAGTATTTT	CASRLQGDTQYF
TRBV7-9	TRBD1	14	-	TRBJ2-7	TGTGCCAGCAGCTTAGGGACAGGGGAGTACGAGCAGTACTTC	CASSLGTGEYEQYF
TRBV19	-	15	few	TRBJ1-5	TGTGCCAGTAACGATGGAGGGGTTGACAATCAGCCCCAGCATTTT	CASNDGGVDNQPQHF
TRBV28	TRBD1	15	-	TRBJ2-7	TGTGCCAGCAGTTTGAGACAGGGGCCTCTCTACGAGCAGTACTTC	CASSLRQGPLYEQYF
TRBV5-6	-	15	-	TRBJ2-7	TGTGCCAGCAGCTATTTGACAGGAGGACTCAACGAGCAGTACTTC	CASSYLTGGLNEQYF
TRBV2	TRBD1	15	few	TRBJ2-2	TGTGCCACCGGGGGGACAGGGGGCGACACCGGGGAGCTGTTTTTT	CATGGTGGDTGELFF
TRBV19	TRBD1	17	-	TRBJ1-4	TGTGCCAGTAGTATACGGCAGGGGGCGAGTCTGGGGGAAAAACTGTTTTTT	CASSIRQGASLGEKLFF
TRBV25-1	-	13	once	TRBJ2-3	TGTGCCAGCAGTGAATTAAGGGGACTGACGCAGTATTTT	CASSELRGLTQYF
TRBV30	-	12	-	TRBJ2-7	TGTGCCTGGGCGGAGGGGTCCTACGAGCAGTACTTC	CAWAEGSYEQYF
TRBV7-2	TRBD1	12	-	TRBJ2-7	TGTGCCAGCAGCCTGACAGGGCACGAGCAGTACTTC	CASSLTGHEQYF
TRBV5-1	-	14	-	TRBJ1-1	TGCGCCAGCAGCTTGTCGGAGTTGAACACTGAAGCTTTCTTT	CASSLSELNTEAFF
TRBV7-3	TRBD2	17	-	TRBJ2-2	TGTGCCAGCAGTCCACCCGTGGGTAGCGGGGGTGCCGGGGAGCTGTTTTTT	CASSPPVGSGGAGELFF
TRBV18	TRBD1	15	-	TRBJ1-6	TGTGCCAGCTCACCAACCGGGACAGATAATTCACCCCTCCACTTT	CASSPTGTDNSPLHF
TRBV4-2	TRBD1	16	-	TRBJ2-5	TGTGCCAGCAGCCAGGGGGGACAGGGGGCGGAGGAGACCCAGTACTTC	CASSQGGQGAEETQYF
TRBV4-2	-	15	-	TRBJ1-1	TGTGCCAGCAGCCAAGATATGCAGGTGAACACTGAAGCTTTCTTT	CASSQDMQVNTEAFF
TRBV6-5	TRBD1	14	-	TRBJ1-4	TGTGCCAGCGGGACAGGGGCCTTTAATGAAAAACTGTTTTTT	CASGTGAFNEKLFF
TRBV13	TRBD1	14	-	TRBJ1-4	TGTGCCAGCAGTTCGGACAGGGACAGTGAAAAACTGTTTTTT	CASSSDRDSEKLFF
TRBV3-1/TRBV3-2	-	13	-	TRBJ1-2	TGTGCCAGCAGCCAGTCCCGCGTCTATGGCTACACCTTC	CASSQSRVYGYTF
TRBV5-1	TRBD1	15	-	TRBJ1-6	TGCGCCAGCAAGGGACAGGCGATAAATAATTCACCCCTCCACTTT	CASKGQAINNSPLHF
TRBV6-5	TRBD1	12	-	TRBJ1-1	TGTGCCAGCAGGAGGGGGCTCACTGAAGCTTTCTTT	CASRRGLTEAFF
TRBV5-4	-	16	-	TRBJ1-6	TGTGCCAGCAGCTTGGAAGGGGGTTCCTATAATTCACCCCTCCACTTT	CASSLEGGSYNSPLHF
TRBV7-3	-	12	once	TRBJ2-1	TGTGCCAGCAGTCCCGGGGGTAATGAGCAGTTCTTC	CASSPGGNEQFF
TRBV6-5	-	13	-	TRBJ1-2	TGTGCCAGCAGTCGGGACATCCTCTATGGCTACACCTTC	CASSRDILYGYTF
TRBV7-2	-	14	-	TRBJ2-7	TGTGCCAGCAGCTACTCTTTTGACAGCTACGAGCAGTACTTC	CASSYSFDSYEQYF
TRBV18	-	13	-	TRBJ1-5	TGTGCCAGCTCACCGGGGGCAAAAGAGCCCCAGCATTTT	CASSPGAKEPQHF
TRBV15	-	14	-	TRBJ2-5	TGTGCCACCAGCAGAGGTTCGCCAGGAGAGACCCAGTACTTC	CATSRGSPGETQYF
TRBV30	TRBD1	12	-	TRBJ2-7	TGTGCCTTGGACAGGGTTTCCTACGAGCAGTACTTC	CALDRVSYEQYF
TRBV9	-	13	-	TRBJ1-1	TGTGCCAGCAGCGTAGTGTCCGAGCCGGTGGCTTTCTTT	CASSVVSEPVAFF